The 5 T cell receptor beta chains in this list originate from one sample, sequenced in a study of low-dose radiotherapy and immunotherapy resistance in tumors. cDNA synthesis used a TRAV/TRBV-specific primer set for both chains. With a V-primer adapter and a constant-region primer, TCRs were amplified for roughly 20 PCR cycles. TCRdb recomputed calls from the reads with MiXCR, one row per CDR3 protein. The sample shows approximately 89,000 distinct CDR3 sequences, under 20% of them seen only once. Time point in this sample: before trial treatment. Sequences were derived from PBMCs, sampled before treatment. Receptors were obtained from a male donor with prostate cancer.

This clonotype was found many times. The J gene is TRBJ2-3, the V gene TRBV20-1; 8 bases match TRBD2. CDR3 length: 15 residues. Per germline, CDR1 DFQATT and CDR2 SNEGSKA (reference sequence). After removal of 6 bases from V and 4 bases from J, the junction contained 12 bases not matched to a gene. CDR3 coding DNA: TGCAGTGCCGCGGGACTAGTGTATCTCCCAGATACGCAGTATTTT. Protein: CSAAGLVYLPDTQYF.

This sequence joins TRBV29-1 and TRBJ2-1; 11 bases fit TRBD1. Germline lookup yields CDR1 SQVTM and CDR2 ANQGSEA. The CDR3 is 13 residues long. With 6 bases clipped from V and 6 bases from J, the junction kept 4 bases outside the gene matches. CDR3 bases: TGCAGCGTCGCCGGGACAGGGGGCAATGAGCAGTTCTTC. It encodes CSVAGTGGNEQFF.

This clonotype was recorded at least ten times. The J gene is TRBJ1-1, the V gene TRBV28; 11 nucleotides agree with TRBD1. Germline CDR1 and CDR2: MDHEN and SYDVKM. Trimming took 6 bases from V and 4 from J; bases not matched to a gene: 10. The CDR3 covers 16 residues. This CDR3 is CASRRDRGWRGTEAFF. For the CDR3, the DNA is TGTGCCAGCAGGAGGGACAGGGGGTGGCGAGGCACTGAAGCTTTCTTT.

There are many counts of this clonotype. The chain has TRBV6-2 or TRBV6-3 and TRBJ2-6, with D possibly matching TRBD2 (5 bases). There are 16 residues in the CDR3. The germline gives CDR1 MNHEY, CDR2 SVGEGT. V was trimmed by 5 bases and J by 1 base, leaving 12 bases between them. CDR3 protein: CASSEPRGSGANVLTF. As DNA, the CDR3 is TGTGCCAGCAGTGAACCCCGAGGGTCTGGGGCCAACGTCCTGACTTTC.

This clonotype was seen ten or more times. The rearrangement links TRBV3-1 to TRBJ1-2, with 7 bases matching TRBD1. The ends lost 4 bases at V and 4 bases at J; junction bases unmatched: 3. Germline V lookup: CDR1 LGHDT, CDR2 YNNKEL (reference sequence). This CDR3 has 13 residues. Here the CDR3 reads CASSPGQPYGYTF. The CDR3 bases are TGTGCCAGCAGCCCGGGACAGCCCTATGGCTACACCTTC.